The rows below give T cell receptor beta chains drawn from one sample of a study of regulatory T cells in long-lasting Graves disease. MiXCR was run by TCRdb on the multiplex PCR reads, yielding one entry per CDR3 protein. The sample has about 430,000 distinct CDR3 sequences; roughly 15% are singletons. The sample also formed part of further work on T cells in Graves' hyperthyroidism and ophthalmopathy.

This specimen consisted of peripheral blood mononuclear cells (PBMCs), obtained at new diagnosis, from a patient treated with antithyroid drugs. These receptors were collected from a woman aged 40 to 55 with Graves disease. Each CDR3 is given with its conserved first and last residue. Each record gives: D gene, J gene, V gene, clone size, CDR3 protein, CDR3 DNA. The D gene is left open where the match is weak. Where a row states a size, it is once, few, many or the class of an expanded clone; other rows omit it.

d_gene: .; j_gene: TRBJ2-1; v_gene: TRBV20-1; abundance: many; CDR3aa: CSATLGTLFYNEQFF; CDR3nt: TGCAGTGCTACGCTGGGGACTTTGTTCTACAATGAGCAGTTCTTC
d_gene: .; j_gene: TRBJ2-3; v_gene: TRBV10-3; abundance: many; CDR3aa: CAIKAEGTDTQYF; CDR3nt: TGTGCCATTAAAGCGGAAGGTACAGATACGCAGTATTTT
d_gene: .; j_gene: TRBJ1-5; v_gene: TRBV12-3/TRBV12-4; abundance: many; CDR3aa: CASSLFIGGGLGQPQHF; CDR3nt: TGTGCCAGCAGTTTATTTATCGGGGGGGGTTTAGGTCAGCCCCAGCATTTT
d_gene: TRBD2; j_gene: TRBJ2-1; v_gene: TRBV19; abundance: many; CDR3aa: CASSRVPRLAGAEQFF; CDR3nt: TGTGCCAGTAGTAGGGTTCCGAGACTAGCGGGAGCTGAGCAGTTCTTC
d_gene: TRBD1; j_gene: TRBJ1-4; v_gene: TRBV7-2; abundance: .; CDR3aa: CASSFYMGPGQGGEKLFF; CDR3nt: TGTGCCAGCAGCTTTTATATGGGGCCGGGACAGGGCGGAGAAAAACTGTTTTTT
d_gene: .; j_gene: TRBJ2-1; v_gene: TRBV28; abundance: many; CDR3aa: CASSLYRVADNEQFF; CDR3nt: TGTGCCAGCAGTTTATATAGGGTAGCGGACAATGAGCAGTTCTTC
d_gene: .; j_gene: TRBJ2-1; v_gene: TRBV25-1; abundance: .; CDR3aa: CASSEYFAGGRSSYNEQFF; CDR3nt: TGTGCCAGCAGTGAATATTTTGCGGGCGGACGAAGCTCCTACAATGAGCAGTTCTTC
d_gene: .; j_gene: TRBJ1-2; v_gene: TRBV28; abundance: many; CDR3aa: CASSLYQGGNYGYTF; CDR3nt: TGTGCCAGCAGTTTATATCAGGGTGGGAACTATGGCTACACCTTC
d_gene: .; j_gene: TRBJ2-7; v_gene: TRBV20-1; abundance: few; CDR3aa: CSAPAGPESREQYF; CDR3nt: TGCAGTGCTCCGGCGGGTCCTGAGAGTCGAGAGCAGTACTTC
d_gene: TRBD1; j_gene: TRBJ2-1; v_gene: TRBV12-3/TRBV12-4; abundance: many; CDR3aa: CASSTYRGRSYNEQFF; CDR3nt: TGTGCCAGCAGTACTTACAGGGGGCGATCCTACAATGAGCAGTTCTTC
d_gene: .; j_gene: TRBJ2-7; v_gene: TRBV29-1; abundance: few; CDR3aa: CSVRRDNEQYF; CDR3nt: TGCAGCGTTCGCAGGGACAACGAGCAGTACTTC
d_gene: TRBD1; j_gene: TRBJ1-1; v_gene: TRBV20-1; abundance: few; CDR3aa: CSASPRGLLANTEAFF; CDR3nt: TGCAGTGCTAGTCCCAGGGGGCTCTTGGCGAACACTGAAGCTTTCTTT
d_gene: .; j_gene: TRBJ2-3; v_gene: TRBV6-2/TRBV6-3; abundance: .; CDR3aa: CASSPGPSMIDTQYF; CDR3nt: TGTGCCAGCAGCCCGGGACCCTCTATGATAGATACGCAGTATTTT
d_gene: .; j_gene: TRBJ1-5; v_gene: TRBV19; abundance: .; CDR3aa: CASSPPGHWAQPQHF; CDR3nt: TGTGCCAGTAGCCCCCCGGGACATTGGGCCCAGCCCCAGCATTTT
d_gene: TRBD2; j_gene: TRBJ2-7; v_gene: TRBV19; abundance: few; CDR3aa: CASRETGTSGKYEQYF; CDR3nt: TGTGCCAGTAGGGAGACCGGGACTAGCGGGAAGTACGAGCAGTACTTC
d_gene: .; j_gene: TRBJ2-7; v_gene: TRBV15; abundance: many; CDR3aa: CATSRDVGVYEQYF; CDR3nt: TGTGCCACCAGCAGAGATGTAGGCGTCTACGAGCAGTACTTC
d_gene: .; j_gene: TRBJ2-7; v_gene: TRBV18; abundance: .; CDR3aa: CASSGRQAHEQYF; CDR3nt: TGTGCCAGCTCAGGTCGACAGGCCCACGAGCAGTACTTC
d_gene: .; j_gene: TRBJ2-7; v_gene: TRBV12-3/TRBV12-4; abundance: many; CDR3aa: CASSFGGQGYEQYF; CDR3nt: TGTGCCAGCAGTTTTGGGGGCCAGGGGTACGAGCAGTACTTC
d_gene: TRBD1; j_gene: TRBJ1-1; v_gene: TRBV14; abundance: many; CDR3aa: CASSQDQGGGTEAFF; CDR3nt: TGTGCCAGCAGCCAAGATCAGGGGGGGGGCACTGAAGCTTTCTTT
d_gene: .; j_gene: TRBJ1-2; v_gene: TRBV3-1; abundance: few; CDR3aa: CASSQGSFVGYTF; CDR3nt: TGTGCCAGCAGCCAAGGGTCGTTTGTTGGCTACACCTTC
d_gene: .; j_gene: TRBJ1-2; v_gene: TRBV10-3; abundance: many; CDR3aa: CAIPRGGLGGYTF; CDR3nt: TGTGCCATTCCCCGCGGGGGGCTCGGCGGCTACACCTTC
d_gene: .; j_gene: TRBJ2-5; v_gene: TRBV6-5; abundance: few; CDR3aa: CASSYPDREGQETQYF; CDR3nt: TGTGCCAGCAGTTACCCTGACAGGGAGGGGCAAGAGACCCAGTACTTC
d_gene: .; j_gene: TRBJ2-5; v_gene: TRBV4-1; abundance: .; CDR3aa: CASSQVPNRETQYF; CDR3nt: TGCGCCAGCAGCCAAGTCCCAAACCGGGAGACCCAGTACTTC
d_gene: .; j_gene: TRBJ1-2; v_gene: TRBV28; abundance: .; CDR3aa: CASKNYGYTF; CDR3nt: TGTGCCAGCAAGAACTATGGCTACACCTTC
d_gene: .; j_gene: TRBJ2-1; v_gene: TRBV29-1; abundance: many; CDR3aa: CSVGFGVSYNEQFF; CDR3nt: TGCAGCGTTGGATTCGGGGTCTCCTACAATGAGCAGTTCTTC
d_gene: .; j_gene: TRBJ1-1; v_gene: TRBV28; abundance: many; CDR3aa: CASSFPDSRAFF; CDR3nt: TGTGCCAGCAGTTTCCCCGACAGCCGCGCTTTCTTT
d_gene: TRBD2; j_gene: TRBJ2-1; v_gene: TRBV19; abundance: many; CDR3aa: CASQTGTSGTEQFF; CDR3nt: TGTGCCTCCCAGACCGGGACTAGTGGTACTGAGCAGTTCTTC
d_gene: TRBD1; j_gene: TRBJ2-7; v_gene: TRBV15; abundance: many; CDR3aa: CATSRRTGGFSDEQYF; CDR3nt: TGTGCCACCAGCCGAAGGACAGGGGGGTTCTCAGACGAGCAGTACTTC
d_gene: .; j_gene: TRBJ2-7; v_gene: TRBV5-1; abundance: .; CDR3aa: CASSLGQLAYEQYF; CDR3nt: TGCGCCAGCAGCTTGGGTCAGCTAGCCTACGAGCAGTACTTC
d_gene: TRBD1; j_gene: TRBJ2-2; v_gene: TRBV28; abundance: many; CDR3aa: CASSWIPGQDHTGELFF; CDR3nt: TGTGCCAGCAGTTGGATCCCGGGACAGGATCACACCGGGGAGCTGTTTTTT
d_gene: .; j_gene: TRBJ2-7; v_gene: TRBV6-1; abundance: .; CDR3aa: CASKYGQGFYEQYF; CDR3nt: TGTGCCAGCAAATATGGCCAGGGGTTTTACGAGCAGTACTTC